This T cell receptor (beta chain) was identified in a study of T-cell memory formation after mild COVID-19. Using its own MiXCR run on the 5' RACE reads, TCRdb lists one record per CDR3 protein. The profile shows around 53,000 distinct CDR3 sequences, 9% to 15% of them singletons. This clonotype was counted at least ten times. Germline V gene data show CDR1 as SQVTM and CDR2 as ANQGSEA. This CDR3 is built from 13 residues. Trimming pared 4 bases from V and 4 bases from J, leaving 13 bases between. The specimen was PBMCs or a T cell subset sorted from them (not recorded which). The chain employs TRBV29-1 and TRBJ2-5, with D maybe TRBD1 (6 bases). The clonotype comes from a young man who had mild COVID-19 (a few samples of this study predate the infection). Cell type and time point are not known. The CDR3 nucleotides are TGCAGCGTTGCTCAGGGGTTGCGAGAGACCCAGTACTTC. Its translation: CSVAQGLRETQYF.